The 20 T cell receptor beta chains below were found in one sample sequenced in a study of technical replicates of blood from a few donors. Measured with immunoSEQ multiplex PCR; TCRdb has only the in-frame clones, and not every one. The sample consists of approximately 87,000 clones, approximately 95% of them appearing once. Sequencing was carried out using T cells isolated from PBMCs. The source of these receptors is a human donor in good health.

V is TRBV5-6 and J is TRBJ2-3, with TRBD2 as a possible D gene (6 bases). Between the trimmed V and J ends, which lost 0 bases and 3 bases, there was a span of 17 bases. This CDR3 is built from 17 residues. Per the germline V gene, CDR1 is SGHDT and CDR2 is YYEEEE. This CDR3 is CASSLEGTVEKTDTQYF. CDR3 bases: TGTGCCAGCAGCTTGGAAGGGACTGTCGAAAAGACAGATACGCAGTATTTT. The full variable domain, rest sourced from reference TRBV5-6 and TRBJ2-3, is DAGVTQSPTHLIKTRGQQVTLRCSPKSGHDTVSWYQQALGQGPQFIFQYYEEEERQRGNFPDRFSGHQFPNYSSELNVNALLLGDSALYLCASSLEGTVEKTDTQYFGPGTRLTVL.

The V and J genes are TRBV5-4 and TRBJ2-1; 14 bases are shared with TRBD2. The CDR3 loop spans 17 amino acids. Germline V gene lookup returns CDR1 SGHNT and CDR2 YYREEE (reference sequence). Losses at the gene ends were 5 bases for V and 10 bases for J; bases not matched to a gene: 14. The CDR3 spells CASSGTSGRRVVYEQFF. CDR3 nucleotide sequence: TGTGCCAGCAGTGGGACTAGCGGGAGAAGGGTGGTATACGAGCAGTTCTTC. The full variable domain, in which reference TRBV5-4 and TRBJ2-1 provide the parts outside the CDR3, is ETGVTQSPTHLIKTRGQQVTLRCSSQSGHNTVSWYQQALGQGPQFIFQYYREEENGRGNFPPRFSGLQFPNYSSELNVNALELDDSALYLCASSGTSGRRVVYEQFFGPGTRLTVL.

The chain has TRBV5-6 and TRBJ2-1; 7 nucleotides line up with TRBD1. Unmatched junction bases numbered 9, after V lost 4 bases and J lost 8 bases. There are 14 residues in the CDR3. Germline V CDR1 and CDR2: SGHDT, YYEEEE. The chain's CDR3 is CASSPLDRSHEQFF. The CDR3 bases are TGTGCCAGCAGCCCATTGGACAGGTCGCATGAGCAGTTCTTC.

The gene calls are TRBV10-1 and TRBJ2-3; D remains ambiguous. The V end was cut by 5 bases, the J end by 5 bases, with 11 bases between. The germline V gene encodes CDR1 WNHNN and CDR2 SYGVQD (reference sequence). The CDR3 loop spans 13 amino acids. CDR3 residues: CASSSVSIDTQYF. The CDR3 nucleotides are TGCGCCAGCAGTAGCGTTTCGATAGATACGCAGTATTTT.

The chain joins TRBV19 to TRBJ1-4, with TRBD1 identical over 7 bases. The CDR3 length is 15 residues. With 8 bases clipped from V and 4 bases from J, the junction kept 10 bases outside the gene matches. The germline V gene encodes CDR1 LNHDA and CDR2 SQIVND (reference sequence). DNA of the CDR3: TGTGCCAGTGCAAACCCGGGACAGCTTAATGAAAAACTGTTTTTT. Amino acids: CASANPGQLNEKLFF.

The gene calls are TRBV9 and TRBJ2-2; no reliable D call. This CDR3 region has 15 residues. Germline CDR1 SGDLS, CDR2 YYNGEE. Trimming left V 3 bases short and J 4 bases short, with 13 bases between. The CDR3 DNA reads as TGTGCCAGCAGCGGTAGGCTAAGAGGCACCGGGGAGCTGTTTTTT. Protein: CASSGRLRGTGELFF. The variable domain in full, completed from reference TRBV9 and TRBJ2-2, reads DSGVTQTPKHLITATGQRVTLRCSPRSGDLSVYWYQQSLDQGLQFLIQYYNGEERAKGNILERFSAQQFPDLHSELNLSSLELGDSALYFCASSGRLRGTGELFFGEGSRLTVL.

The chain combines TRBV10-1 with TRBJ2-1; no clear D. The CDR3 runs 15 residues. Germline V gene sequence: CDR1 WNHNN, CDR2 SYGVQD (reference sequence). V was shortened by 2 bases and J by 8 bases, with 16 bases between the two germline ends. As DNA, the CDR3 is TGCGCCAGCAGTGAGAGAGCGAACCCCCGGGATGAGCAGTTCTTC. The encoded protein is CASSERANPRDEQFF.

This clone appeared a single time. The genes are TRBV27 and TRBJ1-2, with 8 bases that match TRBD1. Trimming at V came to 1 base and at J to 8 bases, leaving 9 bases not matched to a gene. The CDR3 sequence is 15 residues long. Looked up from germline, CDR1 is MNHEY and CDR2 is SMNVEV (reference sequence). This CDR3 is CASSLYWTGIGGYTF. The DNA for the CDR3 is TGTGCCAGCAGTTTATATTGGACAGGGATCGGGGGCTACACCTTC.

The rearrangement uses TRBV5-4 and TRBJ1-5; TRBD1 matches at 7 bases. The CDR3 runs 14 residues. CDR1 SGHNT and CDR2 YYREEE come from the germline V gene (reference sequence). V lost 4 bases and J lost 3; bases outside the gene matches: 4. The CDR3 here is CASSKQGNNQPQHF. The CDR3 nucleotides are TGTGCCAGCAGCAAACAGGGGAACAATCAGCCCCAGCATTTT.

CDR3 in DNA: TGTGCCAGCAGCGTAGAGTGGCTAGCGGCGAACACCGGGGAGCTGTTTTTT. Translation: CASSVEWLAANTGELFF. V gene TRBV9 combines with J gene TRBJ2-2; 7 bases align to TRBD2. Losses at the gene ends were 0 bases for V and 0 bases for J; bases not matched to a gene: 5. The CDR3 is made up of 17 amino acids. Germline CDR1 SGDLS, CDR2 YYNGEE.

The rearrangement uses TRBV5-6 and TRBJ2-1; D ambiguous. The germline V and J ends were trimmed by 2 bases and 0 bases, with 6 bases remaining between them. The germline CDR1 and CDR2 sequences are SGHDT and YYEEEE. The CDR3 has 14 residues. CDR3 bases: TGTGCCAGCAGCTTTACAAGCTCCTACAATGAGCAGTTCTTC. Translated: CASSFTSSYNEQFF.

The chain joins TRBV11-2 to TRBJ1-2, with 9 bases lining up with TRBD1. The CDR3 runs to 13 residues. After removal of 5 bases from V and 8 bases from J, the junction contained 6 bases not matched to a gene. CDR1 is SGHAT and CDR2 is FQNNGV in the germline V gene. CDR3 coding DNA: TGTGCCAGCAGCCAGGGACAGGGCAACGGCTACACCTTC. Translation gives CASSQGQGNGYTF.

The chain carries TRBV4-1 and TRBJ2-5, with D perhaps matching TRBD1 (6 bases). Germline loops: CDR1 MGHRA, CDR2 YSYEKL. The CDR3 spans 15 residues. V was pared by 4 bases and J by 0 bases, with 12 bases between. The CDR3 DNA sequence: TGCGCCAGCAGCCTACTAGACAGGTACCAAGAGACCCAGTACTTC. Its translation: CASSLLDRYQETQYF.

The chain carries TRBV29-1 and TRBJ1-1, with D hard to call. Germline CDR1 and CDR2: SQVTM and ANQGSEA. Trimming removed 4 bases from V and 12 bases from J, with 12 bases in between. The CDR3 has 10 residues. The CDR3 region is CSVVMGSPFF. In DNA form, the CDR3 reads TGCAGCGTTGTTATGGGCAGCCCTTTCTTT.

CDR3 nucleotide sequence: TGTGCCAGCAGCTTCCTAACGGGAGCTAATGAAAAACTGTTTTTT. The encoded protein is CASSFLTGANEKLFF. This sequence joins TRBV7-2 and TRBJ1-4, with D unresolved. Trimming pared 3 bases from V and 3 bases from J, leaving 11 bases between. Looked up from germline, CDR1 is SGHTA and CDR2 is FQGNSA. The CDR3 totals 15 residues.

The rearrangement uses TRBV4-2 and TRBJ2-1, with 8 bases fitting TRBD2. The CDR3 is made up of 17 amino acids. Germline CDR1 and CDR2: LGHNA and YNFKEQ. Trimming at V came to 0 bases and at J to 6 bases, leaving 10 bases not matched to a gene. The DNA for the CDR3 is TGTGCCAGCAGCCAAGATATTGGGGCGGGAGGAGCCAATGAGCAGTTCTTC. Its protein is CASSQDIGAGGANEQFF.

The chain has TRBV9 and TRBJ1-4; 10 nucleotides agree with TRBD1. Trimming cost V 4 bases and J 7 bases; bases outside gene matches: 16. CDR1 and CDR2 (germline): SGDLS, YYNGEE. The CDR3 has 18 residues. The CDR3 DNA reads as TGTGCCAGCAGCCTGGATTCGGGACAGGGGTGGGATGGTGAAAAACTGTTTTTT. It is translated as CASSLDSGQGWDGEKLFF. Full variable domain (rest looked up from reference TRBV9 and TRBJ1-4): DSGVTQTPKHLITATGQRVTLRCSPRSGDLSVYWYQQSLDQGLQFLIQYYNGEERAKGNILERFSAQQFPDLHSELNLSSLELGDSALYFCASSLDSGQGWDGEKLFFGSGTQLSVL.

V usage is TRBV6-1 and J usage is TRBJ1-4; 8 bases map to TRBD1. This CDR3 comprises 14 residues. Germline CDR1 MNHNS, CDR2 SASEGT. The V gene end was trimmed by 4 bases and the J gene end by 8 bases; junction bases not matched to a gene: 6. In DNA form, the CDR3 reads TGTGCCAGCAGTGGGCGGACAGGGAGGGAAAAACTGTTTTTT. Its protein product is CASSGRTGREKLFF.

This clone was seen only once. The V call is TRBV28, the J call TRBJ2-1; D is unresolved. Germline values: CDR1 MDHEN, CDR2 SYDVKM. V was pared by 3 bases and J by 7 bases, with 10 bases between. The CDR3 spans 13 residues. The CDR3 loop is CASSLGPWNEQFF. The CDR3 region has the DNA TGTGCCAGCAGTTTGGGCCCGTGGAATGAGCAGTTCTTC.

The chain carries TRBV27 and TRBJ2-7; 8 bases fit TRBD1. Germline V gene data show CDR1 as MNHEY and CDR2 as SMNVEV (reference sequence). The CDR3 spans 14 residues. With V trimmed by 4 bases and J by 6 bases, 8 bases remained unmatched. For the CDR3, the DNA is TGTGCCAGCAGTTCCGACAGGGGTCGTGCCGAGCAGTACTTC. This codes for CASSSDRGRAEQYF.